The 17 T cell receptor beta chains below were found in one sample sequenced in a study of T-cell memory formation after mild COVID-19. TCRdb re-called the 5' RACE reads through MiXCR, storing one row per CDR3 protein. The sample lists tens of thousands of distinct CDR3 sequences; 6% to 8.5% were seen once. Input material: PBMCs or a T cell subset sorted from them (not recorded which). The receptors shown here come from an adult who had mild COVID-19 (a few samples of this study predate the infection). Cell type and time point are not known.

This clonotype has a count of ten or more. The chain employs TRBV5-6 and TRBJ1-1; D might be TRBD1 (6 bases). Trimming left V 4 bases short and J 4 bases short, with 20 bases between. Germline values: CDR1 SGHDT, CDR2 YYEEEE. The CDR3 loop spans 16 amino acids. CDR3: CASSQGHHATGTEAFF. The DNA for the CDR3 is TGTGCCAGCAGCCAGGGACACCACGCGACGGGCACTGAAGCTTTCTTT.

The V and J genes are TRBV2 and TRBJ1-5; 7 bases agree with TRBD1. Trimming took 2 bases from V and 5 from J; bases not matched to a gene: 3. The length of the CDR3 is 14 residues. The germline V gene encodes CDR1 SNHLY and CDR2 FYNNEI. The chain's CDR3 is CASSERQGYQPQHF. For the CDR3, the DNA is TGTGCCAGCAGTGAAAGACAGGGTTATCAGCCCCAGCATTTT.

The sample holds many counts of this clonotype. V and J are TRBV21-1 and TRBJ1-1. TRBV21-1 is assigned pseudogene status. CDR3 length equals 13 residues. The CDR3 DNA reads as TGTGCCAGCAGCAAAGAAAAGTCAGGTGCAGCTTTCTTT. Amino acid sequence: CASSKEKSGAAFF.

This clonotype has only a few counts. In DNA, the CDR3 is TGTGCCAGCTCACCAGCCACAGGGGACAACGGCGAGCAGTACTTC. Its translation is CASSPATGDNGEQYF. The chain is built from TRBV18 and TRBJ2-7, with TRBD1 matching over 7 bases. There are 15 residues in the CDR3. V lost 2 bases and J lost 6; bases outside the gene matches: 10. CDR1 is KGHSH and CDR2 is LQKENI in the germline V gene.

In this sample, this clonotype turned up a few times. The chain has TRBV7-9 and TRBJ2-5; D assignment may be TRBD1 or TRBD2 (5 bases each). Germline V gene lookup returns CDR1 SEHNR and CDR2 FQNEAQ (reference sequence). The CDR3 is 14 residues long. The V and J ends lost 5 bases and 6 bases respectively, with 16 bases between them. The CDR3 nucleotides read TGTGCCAGCAGCGGTTACCGGGACCTTAAGACCCAGTACTTC. This gives the protein CASSGYRDLKTQYF.

The count of this clonotype is one. A single base separates this from a much larger clone, so it may be a read error. V gene TRBV12-3 or TRBV12-4 combines with J gene TRBJ2-2; no clear D gene. The CDR3 length is 14 residues. Trimming took off 4 bases at V and 3 bases at J, with 9 bases between the two ends. This chain's CDR3 is CASSCLLDTGELFF. The CDR3 nucleotides read TGTGCCAGCAGTTGTCTGTTGGACACCGGGGAGCTGTTTTTT.

This clonotype showed up many times. This chain links TRBV11-2 with TRBJ2-2; D is uncertain. From germline, CDR1 is SGHAT and CDR2 FQNNGV. The V gene lost 5 bases and the J gene lost 0 bases, with 4 bases spanning the gap. The CDR3 runs 13 residues. CDR3 coding DNA: TGTGCCAGCAGCCCGACGAACACCGGGGAGCTGTTTTTT. This sequence encodes CASSPTNTGELFF.

This clonotype was picked up many times. This chain uses TRBV2 with TRBJ1-5, with a weak D call TRBD1 (5 bases). In germline, CDR1 is SNHLY, CDR2 FYNNEI. The CDR3 length is 14 residues. Trimming shortened V by 6 bases and J by 2 bases, and 11 bases separated the two germline ends. CDR3 loop: CASRQTDGNQPQHF. For the CDR3, the DNA is TGTGCCAGCAGGCAGACAGATGGCAATCAGCCCCAGCATTTT.

This clonotype was recorded at least ten times. The V and J genes are TRBV5-5 and TRBJ1-6; no reliable D call. The CDR3 loop spans 16 amino acids. Germline V gene data show CDR1 as SGHKS and CDR2 as YYEKEE (reference sequence). The V end lost 2 bases, the J end lost 2 bases, and 11 bases lay between the germline ends. CDR3 DNA: TGTGCCAGCAGCTTTGGGGATTCAACCTATAATTCACCCCTCCACTTT. This codes for CASSFGDSTYNSPLHF.

The chain employs TRBV6-5 and TRBJ1-5; 10 positions agree with TRBD1. Germline CDR1 and CDR2: MNHEY and SVGAGI. V lost 4 bases to trimming and J lost 4 bases; unmatched junction nucleotides: 7. The CDR3 is 16 residues long. The CDR3 nucleotides read TGTGCCAGCAGTTCTCCCCGGACAGGGGGGAATCAGCCCCAGCATTTT. Translating it yields CASSSPRTGGNQPQHF.

This clonotype was picked up a small number of times. This sequence joins TRBV27 and TRBJ1-4, with D possibly being TRBD1 (5 bases). Germline V CDR1 and CDR2: MNHEY, SMNVEV (reference sequence). The ends were cut back, 5 bases at V and 5 bases at J, with 12 bases in the middle. This CDR3 is 14 amino acids long. In nucleotides, the CDR3 is TGTGCCAGCAGTCAAAATGGGGGGAATGAAAAACTGTTTTTT. Its translation: CASSQNGGNEKLFF.

This clonotype has a count of ten or more. The rearrangement uses TRBV9 and TRBJ2-7, with a possible D match to TRBD2 (5 bases). Germline V CDR1 and CDR2: SGDLS, YYNGEE. The CDR3 length is 15 residues. Deletions cut 4 bases from V and 6 bases from J, with 20 bases between. CDR3 nucleotides: TGTGCCAGCAGCCCCCTTACGGGATTGGGTGGCGAGCAGTACTTC. This sequence encodes CASSPLTGLGGEQYF.

V is TRBV3-1 and J is TRBJ1-2; a weak D match, TRBD1 (5 bases). Germline loops: CDR1 LGHDT, CDR2 YNNKEL (reference sequence). V was trimmed by 3 bases and J by 4 bases, leaving 9 bases between them. This CDR3 comprises 13 residues. For the CDR3, the DNA is TGTGCCAGCAGCCAGGGGGTTATCTATGGCTACACCTTC. Translating gives CASSQGVIYGYTF.

This clonotype was seen repeatedly, ten times or more. The rearrangement links TRBV3-1 to TRBJ1-2, with TRBD1 matching over 9 bases. From germline, CDR1 is LGHDT and CDR2 YNNKEL (reference sequence). The length of the CDR3 is 17 residues. The V and J ends lost 1 base and 2 bases, in that order; junction bases with no gene match: 8. The CDR3 protein is CASSQVAGQGRNYGYTF. In nucleotides, the CDR3 is TGTGCCAGCAGCCAAGTCGCGGGACAGGGACGCAACTATGGCTACACCTTC.

This clonotype occurred a few times. The V call is TRBV11-3, the J call TRBJ2-1, with 10 positions matching TRBD2. CDR1 is SGHNT, CDR2 YENEEA, per germline. The CDR3 length is 15 residues. The V gene end was trimmed by 6 bases and the J gene end by 0 bases; junction bases not matched to a gene: 2. This CDR3 reads CASSLAGASYNEQFF. The CDR3 DNA sequence: TGTGCCAGCAGTCTAGCGGGGGCCTCCTACAATGAGCAGTTCTTC.

This clonotype was recorded a few times. The J gene is TRBJ1-1, the V gene TRBV6-5, with a tentative D call TRBD1 (6 bases). From germline, CDR1 is MNHEY and CDR2 SVGAGI. CDR3 size: 16 residues. V was cut by 0 bases and J by 2 bases, with 13 bases left in between. The CDR3 nucleotides are TGTGCCAGCAGTTACTCCTACGGGACATTAAACACTGAAGCTTTCTTT. It translates to CASSYSYGTLNTEAFF.

Notes on this clonotype: This may come from a read error, since a much larger clone is one base off. The rearrangement joins TRBV4-1 to TRBJ2-5, with 12 nucleotides matching TRBD2. The CDR3 has 17 residues. Germline V gene sequence: CDR1 MGHRA, CDR2 YSYEKL. The CDR3 here is CASSQPRLAGEQETKYF. As DNA, the CDR3 is TGCGCCAGCAGCCAACCAAGACTAGCGGGGGAACAAGAGACCAAGTACTTC.